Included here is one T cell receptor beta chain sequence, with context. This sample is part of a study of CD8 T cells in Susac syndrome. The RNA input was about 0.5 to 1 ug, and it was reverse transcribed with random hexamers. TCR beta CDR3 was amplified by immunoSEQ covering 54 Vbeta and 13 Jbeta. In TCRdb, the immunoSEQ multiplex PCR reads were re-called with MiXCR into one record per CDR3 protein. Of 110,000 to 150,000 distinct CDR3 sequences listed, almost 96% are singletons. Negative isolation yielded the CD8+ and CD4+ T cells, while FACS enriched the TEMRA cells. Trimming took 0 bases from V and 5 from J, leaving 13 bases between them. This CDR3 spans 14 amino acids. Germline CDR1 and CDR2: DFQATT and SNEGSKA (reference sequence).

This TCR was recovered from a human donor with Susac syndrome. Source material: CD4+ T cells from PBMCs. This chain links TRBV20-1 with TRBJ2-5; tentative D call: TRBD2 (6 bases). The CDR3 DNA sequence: TGCAGTGCTAGAGATACATCCGCGGGGGAGACCCAGTACTTC. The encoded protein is CSARDTSAGETQYF.